The 16 T cell receptor beta chains below come from one sample, sequenced in a study of blood T cell repertoires in COVID-19. Assay used: immunoSEQ multiplex PCR; TCRdb lists only in-frame clones, some missing. The sample consists of some 240,000 clones, around four fifths of them appearing once. Sequenced: PBMCs or T cells enriched from blood (not recorded which). These receptors were taken from a man aged 30 to 39 with acute COVID-19.

The chain carries TRBV7-9 and TRBJ1-3; a weak D match, TRBD1 (5 bases). Per germline, CDR1 SEHNR and CDR2 FQNEAQ (reference sequence). V was pared by 7 bases and J by 3 bases, with 10 bases between. CDR3 length: 13 amino acids. The CDR3 reads CASTPGGGNTIYF. Here the CDR3 DNA reads TGTGCCAGCACCCCGGGGGGTGGAAACACCATATATTTT.

This chain links TRBV30 with TRBJ2-1; 10 positions agree with TRBD1. V lost 5 bases, J lost 2 bases, and 9 bases stayed unmatched. Per germline, CDR1 GTSNPN and CDR2 SVGIG (reference sequence). CDR3 size: 16 residues. The CDR3 here is CAWESKTGGAYNEQFF. CDR3 DNA: TGTGCCTGGGAATCCAAGACAGGGGGCGCCTACAATGAGCAGTTCTTC.

CDR3: CASRGVSSSTDTQYF. CDR3 in DNA: TGTGCCAGCAGAGGCGTTAGCAGCTCCACAGATACGCAGTATTTT. V gene TRBV14 combines with J gene TRBJ2-3; no firm D call. The CDR3 totals 15 residues. Germline CDR1 reads SGHDN; CDR2 reads FVKESK. Trimming took off 6 bases at V and 2 bases at J, with 15 bases between the two ends.

Concerning this clone: Different DNA sequences within this sample yield the same CDR3. V is TRBV2 and J is TRBJ2-7; D might be TRBD1 (5 bases). Germline lookup yields CDR1 SNHLY and CDR2 FYNNEI. V lost 4 bases, J lost 3 bases, and 7 bases lay in between. CDR3 size: 12 residues. The CDR3 protein is CASSGTLYEQYV. The CDR3 DNA sequence: TGTGCCAGCAGTGGGACACTCTACGAGCAGTACGTC.

This chain joins TRBV3-1 (or the pseudogene TRBV3-2) and TRBJ2-7, with a tentative D call TRBD2 (5 bases). Germline CDR1 reads LGHDT; CDR2 reads YNNKEL (reference sequence). Between the trimmed V and J ends, which lost 2 bases and 0 bases, there was a span of 14 bases. This CDR3 has 16 residues. The CDR3 region is CASSQHTQRVSYEQYV. CDR3 coding DNA: TGTGCCAGCAGCCAACACACCCAGAGGGTCTCCTACGAGCAGTACGTC.

The genes are TRBV6-5 and TRBJ1-3; no clear D gene. Trimming took off 7 bases at V and 3 bases at J, with 13 bases between the two ends. The CDR3 has 14 amino acids. Germline CDR1 is MNHEY and CDR2 is SVGAGI. The CDR3 DNA sequence: TGTGCCAGCATCGATCGAGGGAATGGAAACACCATATATTTT. Protein: CASIDRGNGNTIYF.

To note about this clone: Other DNA sequences within the sample encode an identical CDR3. The V call is TRBV19, the J call TRBJ1-1; possible D gene TRBD1, 5 bases. The CDR3 is 14 residues long. The germline V gene encodes CDR1 LNHDA and CDR2 SQIVND (reference sequence). The germline V and J ends were trimmed by 5 bases and 5 bases, with 15 bases remaining between them. The CDR3 reads CASSSGRGGTEAFF. The CDR3 nucleotides read TGTGCCAGTAGTTCCGGGCGGGGGGGAACTGAAGCTTTCTTT.

The chain has TRBV6-1 and TRBJ2-7, with 7 bases fitting TRBD2. The V and J ends lost 2 bases and 0 bases, in that order; junction bases with no gene match: 4. The CDR3 covers 15 residues. From germline, CDR1 is MNHNS and CDR2 SASEGT. The CDR3 reads CASSELAGSSYEQYV. CDR3 DNA sequence: TGTGCCAGCAGTGAATTAGCGGGTAGCTCCTACGAGCAGTACGTC.

The V and J genes are TRBV7-2 and TRBJ2-1; 7 bases align to TRBD2. CDR3 length: 17 amino acids. V dropped 1 base and J dropped 2; count of bases not matched to a gene: 8. The germline V gene has CDR1 SGHTA and CDR2 FQGNSA. The CDR3, as DNA: TGTGCCAGCAGCTTAGTTCGAGCGGGGTTCCCCTACAATGAGCAGTTCTTC. It encodes CASSLVRAGFPYNEQFF.

This clone showed up just once. The chain is built from TRBV11-2 and TRBJ1-2; D is ambiguous. CDR3 size: 13 residues. Trimming took 1 base from V and 7 from J, leaving 10 bases between them. Germline V gives CDR1 SGHAT, CDR2 FQNNGV. CDR3 in DNA: TGTGCCAGCAGCTTAGGGAGCTTAAGTGGCTACACCTTC. It yields the protein CASSLGSLSGYTF.

The genes are TRBV27 and TRBJ1-2, with D maybe TRBD1 (5 bases). There are 17 residues in the CDR3. Per the germline V gene, CDR1 is MNHEY and CDR2 is SMNVEV (reference sequence). V gave up 5 bases and J gave up 8 bases, with 27 bases separating them. CDR3 protein: CASSPLGGGYGLGGYTF. The CDR3 DNA reads TGTGCCAGCAGTCCCCTTGGGGGGGGATATGGATTGGGAGGCTACACCTTC.

This chain connects TRBV7-2 to TRBJ2-6; tentatively, D is TRBD1 (5 bases). Germline V gene data show CDR1 as SGHTA and CDR2 as FQGNSA. V lost 2 bases and J lost 0, with 17 bases in between. The CDR3 has 19 residues. The CDR3 DNA sequence: TGTGCCAGCAGCTTATGGGGTGTCAGGGCAAGCTCTGGGGCCAACGTCCTGACTTTC. Translating it yields CASSLWGVRASSGANVLTF. The full variable domain, in which reference TRBV7-2 and TRBJ2-6 provide the parts outside the CDR3, is GAGVSQSPSNKVTEKGKDVELRCDPISGHTALYWYRQSLGQGLEFLIYFQGNSAPDKSGLPSDRFSAERTGGSVSTLTIQRTQQEDSAVYLCASSLWGVRASSGANVLTFGAGSRLTVL.

The chain carries TRBV3-1 (or the pseudogene TRBV3-2) and TRBJ1-3; a weak D match, TRBD1 (6 bases). Germline V gene data show CDR1 as LGHDT and CDR2 as YNNKEL (reference sequence). V gave up 0 bases and J gave up 2 bases, with 14 bases separating them. This CDR3 has 17 residues. Here the CDR3 reads CASSQDGGNRAGNTIYF. DNA for the CDR3: TGTGCCAGCAGCCAAGATGGGGGCAACAGGGCTGGAAACACCATATATTTT.

The chain combines TRBV6-1 with TRBJ1-1; possibly TRBD1 for D (5 bases). With 2 bases removed from V and 6 bases from J, the gap between germline ends came to 10 bases. The CDR3 totals 13 residues. CDR1 is MNHNS and CDR2 is SASEGT in the germline V gene. The CDR3 DNA is TGTGCCAGCAGTGAAAGGGGAAGGTCTGAAGCTTTCTTT. Protein product: CASSERGRSEAFF.

This clone came up once. This chain uses TRBV11-2 with TRBJ1-1; unclear D gene. The CDR3 has 15 amino acids. Germline V gene lookup returns CDR1 SGHAT and CDR2 FQNNGV. V was pared by 5 bases and J by 1 base, with 14 bases between. The CDR3 region has the DNA TGTGCCAGCAGCCCAGTCGGGTCGCGGAACACTGAAGCTTTCTTT. Translation: CASSPVGSRNTEAFF.

This clone has only one observation. The chain combines TRBV5-1 with TRBJ2-3, with 12 bases identical to TRBD2. The trim removed 1 base at V and 11 bases at J, leaving 8 bases unmatched. Per the germline V gene, CDR1 is SGHRS and CDR2 is YFSETQ. The CDR3 runs to 15 residues. The CDR3 DNA is TGCGCCAGCAGCTTGACTAGCGGGGGGCCCGGCGGGCAGTATTTT. Amino acids: CASSLTSGGPGGQYF.